This T cell receptor (beta chain) appears in the sequencing data of a study of graft-versus-host responses after intestinal transplantation. About the research overall: Recipients across the board were started on anti-thymocyte globulin induction, then kept on tacrolimus and steroids for around three years.

Sequencing was performed with immunoSEQ multiplex PCR; in TCRdb, only in-frame clones are kept and a portion is missing. The sample includes 77,000 or so clones, about 94% of them seen just once. As to this clone: The antigen remains unidentified.

Notes on the study in general: Early post-transplant HvG declines tracked with peak circulating GvH clone levels. Detected in recipient marrow were GvH clones, some of which were first observed in ileum or blood. Graft-donor T cell macrochimerism coincided with high graft-versus-host to host-versus-graft clonal ratios in allografts.

CDR3 length: 17 residues. V gave up 0 bases and J gave up 7 bases; unmatched junction bases: 8. Looked up from germline, CDR1 is SGHRS and CDR2 is YFSETQ. The J gene is TRBJ2-1, the V gene TRBV5-1; 12 bases agree with TRBD2. This clonotype originated in a human donor who received an intestinal transplant. Sequenced material: unstimulated CD8+ T cells sorted from spleen or lymph node cells, taken before intestinal transplant. This CDR3 is CASSLGLAGAGRNEQFF. The CDR3 DNA reads TGCGCCAGCAGCTTGGGACTAGCGGGAGCGGGTAGGAATGAGCAGTTCTTC.